This T cell receptor beta chain came from a study of patients and donors after allogeneic stem cell transplantation (dated by TCRdb to 2020 to 2021). Trimming removed 2 bases from V and 1 base from J, leaving 11 bases between the germline ends. Counted from cysteine to phenylalanine, this CDR3 has 15 amino acids. Of the read, only the CDR3 DNA is kept; its 45 bases are in frame from base 1. The germline V gene provides CDR1 SGHTA and CDR2 FQGTGA. About this clonotype: Its cognate antigen has yet to be identified. No base quality values were provided; no much bigger clone lies one nucleotide off.

Libraries were prepared through RT-PCR. Instrument used: NextSeq 550. TCRdb reworked the public reads: Q25 trimming with fastp, MiXCR clone assembly, productive beta chains retained. One record per CDR3 amino acid sequence lists the most common genes and DNA. Counted in this sample were about 57,000 distinct CDR3 sequences; about an eighth of them appeared once. Of the sample, over 25% is held by the ten largest clones. The sequenced material came from blood, either unsorted or a sorted T cell fraction (not recorded which). The chain is made from TRBV7-3 and TRBJ2-5, with the D gene too uncertain to name. This sequence originates from a human donor who was either an allogeneic HSCT recipient or a stem cell or donor lymphocyte infusion donor (not recorded which). It is not recorded whose cells these are; they may come from a transplant donor. At the DNA level, the sequence is TGTGCCAGCAGCTTATTTGGGGATACCCAAGAGACCCAGTACTTC. Translated, this is CASSLFGDTQETQYF.